The 10 T cell receptor beta chains in this list originate from one sample, sequenced in a study of blood T cell repertoires in COVID-19. Libraries were prepared by immunoSEQ multiplex PCR; TCRdb keeps only in-frame clonotypes and omits some of them. This sample has 300,000 to 450,000 clones, with roughly 86% found just once. Sequences were obtained from peripheral blood. The receptors here all came from a woman aged 55-69 years with COVID-19, enrolled during active disease.

The V and J genes are TRBV18 and TRBJ1-6; TRBD1 matches 7 bases. CDR3 length equals 16 residues. Germline assignment: CDR1 KGHSH and CDR2 LQKENI. J lost 7 bases, V lost 2 bases, and 8 bases had no gene match. CDR3 DNA: TGTGCCAGCTCACCAAAGGGGGCATCGGGAAATTCACCCCTCCACTTT. Protein sequence: CASSPKGASGNSPLHF.

This chain uses TRBV19 with TRBJ1-2; 8 bases line up with TRBD1. The CDR3 totals 15 residues. V trimming: 4 bases; J trimming: 6 bases; junction bases outside the gene matches: 10. Germline CDR1 LNHDA, CDR2 SQIVND (reference sequence). In DNA, the CDR3 is TGTGCCAGTAGTACGAAAACGAGACAGGGGAATGGCTACACCTTC. It encodes CASSTKTRQGNGYTF.

The chain combines TRBV28 with TRBJ1-5; possibly TRBD1 for D (5 bases). Looked up from germline, CDR1 is MDHEN and CDR2 is SYDVKM. The CDR3 has 16 amino acids. V lost 1 base to trimming and J lost 3 bases, with 13 bases between them. CDR3 DNA: TGTGCCAGCAGTTTATATGGGGCGGACAACAATCAGCCCCAGCATTTT. Translating gives CASSLYGADNNQPQHF.

This rearrangement joins TRBV3-1 (or the pseudogene TRBV3-2) to TRBJ2-7, with 11 positions matching TRBD1. The CDR3 is 15 residues long. Germline-derived CDR1 and CDR2 are LGHDT and YNNKEL (reference sequence). The ends lost 3 bases at V and 3 bases at J; junction bases unmatched: 4. This CDR3 is CASSQSGTGGYEQYF. The CDR3 region has the DNA TGTGCCAGCAGCCAGTCCGGGACAGGGGGCTACGAGCAGTACTTC.

V and J are TRBV5-1 and TRBJ2-1; 7 positions match TRBD1. This CDR3 has 16 residues. CDR1 is SGHRS, CDR2 YFSETQ, per germline. V shed 5 bases, J shed 1 base, and the junction held 9 bases outside the gene matches. The CDR3 DNA reads TGCGCCAGCAGATTCGCCGGGACAGAATCCTACAATGAGCAGTTCTTC. Its translation: CASRFAGTESYNEQFF.

V and J are TRBV19 and TRBJ1-2; possibly TRBD1 for D (5 bases). The V and J ends lost 4 bases and 2 bases respectively, with 8 bases between them. CDR1 is LNHDA, CDR2 SQIVND, per germline (reference sequence). This CDR3 contains 13 residues. CDR3: CASSTGLNYGYTF. The DNA of the CDR3 is TGTGCCAGTAGTACAGGGCTCAACTATGGCTACACCTTC.

The V call is TRBV2, the J call TRBJ1-2; D uncertain. This CDR3 contains 13 residues. The V gene lost 8 bases and the J gene lost 7 bases, with 17 bases spanning the gap. CDR1 and CDR2 (germline): SNHLY, FYNNEI. The chain's CDR3 is CASLVEGFGGYTF. The DNA of the CDR3 is TGTGCCAGCCTCGTGGAGGGTTTCGGTGGCTACACCTTC.

The chain carries TRBV28 and TRBJ1-2, with D unclear. V shed 2 bases and J shed 6 bases, with 10 bases lying between them. Germline values: CDR1 MDHEN, CDR2 SYDVKM. This CDR3 has 13 amino acids. CDR3 DNA sequence: TGTGCCAGCAGTTTAGTAACGCCGGATGGCTACACCTTC. It translates to CASSLVTPDGYTF.

The chain recombines TRBV5-5 with TRBJ2-3, with 13 bases matching TRBD2. The trim removed 0 bases at V and 0 bases at J, leaving 4 bases unmatched. The CDR3 sequence is 18 residues long. Germline lookup yields CDR1 SGHKS and CDR2 YYEKEE (reference sequence). CDR3 sequence reads: CASSLGLAGGPSTDTQYF. The CDR3 DNA reads TGTGCCAGCAGCTTGGGACTAGCGGGGGGCCCCAGCACAGATACGCAGTATTTT.

V usage is TRBV10-3 and J usage is TRBJ1-1, with a possible D match to TRBD1 (5 bases). In germline, CDR1 is ENHRY, CDR2 SYGVKD. V lost 2 bases and J lost 10, with 11 bases in between. The CDR3 has 12 residues. Here the CDR3 DNA reads TGTGCCATCAGTGAGGTCGGGCAGGGAGCTTTCTTT. Protein product: CAISEVGQGAFF.